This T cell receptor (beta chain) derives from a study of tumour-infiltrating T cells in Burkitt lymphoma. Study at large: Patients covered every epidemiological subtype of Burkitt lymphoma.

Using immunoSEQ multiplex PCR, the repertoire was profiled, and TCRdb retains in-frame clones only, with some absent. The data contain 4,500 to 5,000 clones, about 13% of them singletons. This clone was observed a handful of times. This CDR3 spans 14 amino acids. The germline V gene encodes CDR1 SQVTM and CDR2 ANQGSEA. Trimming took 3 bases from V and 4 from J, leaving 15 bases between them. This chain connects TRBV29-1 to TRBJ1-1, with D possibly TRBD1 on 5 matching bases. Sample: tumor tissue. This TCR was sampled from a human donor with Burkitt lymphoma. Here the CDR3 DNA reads TGCAGCGTTGATCTAGCAGGGTACGGCACTGAAGCTTTCTTT. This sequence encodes CSVDLAGYGTEAFF.